The clone carrying this TCR beta chain occurred a few times. The data were obtained in a study of blood T cell repertoires in COVID-19. Study-wide background: Sample material is recorded as cDNA or gDNA derived from T cells, B-cell-depleted T cells, or PBMCs.

V lost 4 bases to trimming and J lost 8 bases, with 14 bases between them. The CDR3 spans 13 residues. CDR1 is MNHEY, CDR2 SMNVEV, per germline (reference sequence). Methods used by the authors: Reference gene primers were amplified, and this amplification served to estimate nucleated cell counts. Produced via immunoSEQ multiplex PCR; TCRdb's table is partial and in-frame only. The V and J calls and the clone size are those of that table, but D and trimming were determined from the DNA. The sample comprises 200,000 to 250,000 clones, roughly 84% of which are singletons, and less than 7% rests with the top ten. Enrollees, about 18 to 89 years old, lived in approximately 25 US areas. Two consecutive negative NP/OP PCR tests, clearance, or resolved symptoms defined Cohort 3 recovery.

This chain joins TRBV27 and TRBJ1-2; D is perhaps TRBD1 (5 bases). The TCR sequence derives from a woman aged 40 to 49 who had recovered from COVID-19. The specimen was PBMCs or T cells enriched from blood (not recorded which). The CDR3 spells CASSSGGSGGYTF. The CDR3 coding sequence is TGTGCCAGCAGTTCGGGGGGGTCAGGGGGCTACACCTTC.